What follows are 16 T cell receptor beta chains derived from one specimen sequenced in a study of CD8 T cells in ankylosing spondylitis. Overall study findings and caveats: Made up of 7 to 9 highly homologous variants, a TCR beta motif appeared characteristic of ankylosing spondylitis blood.

These receptors' targets are unknown. TCRdb reprocessed the 5' RACE reads with MiXCR, giving one entry per CDR3 protein. Here the sample spans roughly 490,000 distinct CDR3 sequences, 5.3% being singletons. Material: blood, either unsorted or a sorted T cell fraction (not recorded which). The source of these receptors is a male donor with ankylosing spondylitis.

Ten or more counts support this clonotype. This chain connects TRBV29-1 to TRBJ1-1; TRBD1 aligns across 7 bases. This CDR3 contains 12 residues. Germline CDR1 SQVTM, CDR2 ANQGSEA. The V and J ends lost 6 bases and 4 bases, in that order; junction bases with no gene match: 5. CDR3 DNA sequence: TGCAGCGTGACAGGGTCGGCCACTGAAGCTTTCTTT. Translated, it gives CSVTGSATEAFF.

This clonotype appeared many times. V usage is TRBV12-3 or TRBV12-4 and J usage is TRBJ1-5; D remains ambiguous. CDR3 length: 15 residues. V lost 1 base and J 0 bases, leaving 7 bases between the germline ends. The CDR3 here is CASSLGPSSNQPQHF. CDR3 coding DNA: TGTGCCAGCAGTTTAGGGCCGAGTAGCAATCAGCCCCAGCATTTT.

This clonotype was observed a few times. This chain connects TRBV4-1 to TRBJ1-3; D ambiguous. CDR3 length: 14 residues. The germline V and J ends were trimmed by 6 bases and 0 bases, with 9 bases remaining between them. In germline, CDR1 is MGHRA, CDR2 YSYEKL. The CDR3 DNA follows: TGCGCCAGCAGGGATATTCGCTCTGGAAACACCATATATTTT. Translating it yields CASRDIRSGNTIYF.

This clonotype has at least ten counts. The rearrangement links TRBV28 to TRBJ2-4; no firm D call. V lost 5 bases and J lost 0, with 5 bases in between. The germline V gene has CDR1 MDHEN and CDR2 SYDVKM. The CDR3 has 13 residues. The CDR3 region is CASSILAKNIQYF. The CDR3 DNA sequence: TGTGCCAGCAGTATCCTAGCCAAAAACATTCAGTACTTC.

This clonotype occurred many times. The J gene is TRBJ1-1, the V gene TRBV9; D gene ambiguous. V was clipped by 0 bases and J by 5 bases, with 8 bases between them. There are 13 residues in the CDR3. Per the germline V gene, CDR1 is SGDLS and CDR2 is YYNGEE. CDR3 region: CASSVDQDTEAFF. The CDR3 DNA sequence: TGTGCCAGCAGCGTAGATCAGGATACTGAAGCTTTCTTT.

This clonotype was observed at least ten times. The chain joins TRBV24-1 to TRBJ2-3, with TRBD2 matching 7 bases. J gave up 4 bases and V 9 bases, and 12 bases lay outside the gene matches. This CDR3 comprises 15 residues. CDR1 and CDR2 (germline): KGHDR, SFDVKD. CDR3 in DNA: TGTGCCACCGGCTCTGGAATGGGGGGGTCAGATACGCAGTATTTT. It codes for CATGSGMGGSDTQYF.

This clonotype has at least ten counts. The J gene is TRBJ2-7, the V gene TRBV5-6; 10 nucleotides align to TRBD2. This CDR3 is 15 amino acids long. Germline V gene lookup returns CDR1 SGHDT and CDR2 YYEEEE. Unmatched junction bases numbered 7, after V lost 4 bases and J lost 3 bases. CDR3 bases: TGTGCCAGCAGCGAGGTGGCTAGCGGGGGCTACGAGCAGTACTTC. This translates into CASSEVASGGYEQYF.

The chain couples TRBV6-5 to TRBJ2-1, with D possibly matching TRBD2 (7 bases). The CDR3 length is 17 residues. V was cut by 1 base and J by 5 bases, with 18 bases left in between. Looked up from germline, CDR1 is MNHEY and CDR2 is SVGAGI. Here the CDR3 reads CASSYFDGGLRDNEQFF. The DNA of the CDR3 is TGTGCCAGCAGTTACTTTGACGGGGGGCTACGGGACAATGAGCAGTTCTTC.

The table lists this clonotype with many counts. The CDR3 sequence is CSARDLLAGDYEQYF. Here the CDR3 DNA reads TGCAGTGCTAGAGATCTGTTAGCAGGGGACTACGAGCAGTACTTC. The gene calls are TRBV20-1 and TRBJ2-7; tentatively, D is TRBD1 (6 bases). Between the trimmed V and J ends, which lost 0 bases and 3 bases, there was a span of 15 bases. Germline-derived CDR1 and CDR2 are DFQATT and SNEGSKA (reference sequence). This CDR3 is built from 15 residues.

Ten or more counts support this clonotype. The chain has TRBV5-1 and TRBJ2-3; the match to TRBD2 covers 8 bases. There are 18 residues in the CDR3. Trimming removed 0 bases from V and 10 bases from J; junction bases left unmatched: 19. Looked up from germline, CDR1 is SGHRS and CDR2 is YFSETQ. CDR3 loop: CASSLDWSLPRGGKAQYF. The CDR3 nucleotides are TGCGCCAGCAGCTTGGATTGGAGCCTACCCCGGGGGGGTAAGGCGCAGTATTTT.

This clonotype was detected a few times. The gene calls are TRBV3-1 and TRBJ2-3; 11 bases match TRBD2. Germline lookup yields CDR1 LGHDT and CDR2 YNNKEL (reference sequence). J gave up 7 bases and V 1 base, and 4 bases lay outside the gene matches. The CDR3 extends over 15 amino acids. CDR3 bases: TGTGCCAGCAGCCAAGCGACTAGCGGGACTTATACGCAGTATTTT. It is translated as CASSQATSGTYTQYF.

At least ten counts were recorded for this clonotype. The rearrangement links TRBV7-2 to TRBJ1-2; 7 bases are a match to TRBD1. Germline V lookup: CDR1 SGHTA, CDR2 FQGNSA. CDR3 length equals 13 residues. The J segment lost 3 bases and the V segment lost 5 bases, leaving 3 bases of the junction unmatched. Here the CDR3 reads CASSVGQYYGYTF. DNA for the CDR3: TGTGCCAGCAGCGTGGGACAGTACTATGGCTACACCTTC.

This clonotype was found many times. The chain employs TRBV4-3 and TRBJ2-7; 10 nucleotides agree with TRBD1. The J segment lost 7 bases and the V segment lost 0 bases, leaving 6 bases of the junction unmatched. Per germline, CDR1 LGHNA and CDR2 YSLEER. CDR3 length equals 15 residues. The CDR3 nucleotides read TGCGCCAGCAGCCAAGACCCGACAGGGGGCAGGGAGCAGTACTTC. Its translation: CASSQDPTGGREQYF.

This clonotype has a count of ten or more. The CDR3 region is CASSISGVPYNEQFF. In DNA form, the CDR3 reads TGTGCCAGCAGCATTAGCGGGGTACCCTACAATGAGCAGTTCTTC. This chain joins TRBV7-8 and TRBJ2-1, with 8 bases identical to TRBD2. V lost 5 bases to trimming and J lost 2 bases; unmatched junction nucleotides: 5. Germline-derived CDR1 and CDR2 are SGHVS and FQNEAQ. This CDR3 is 15 amino acids long.

This clonotype was seen only a few times. The rearrangement links TRBV29-1 to TRBJ1-1; TRBD1 matches at 9 bases. The germline V gene encodes CDR1 SQVTM and CDR2 ANQGSEA. The trim removed 6 bases at V and 2 bases at J, leaving 4 bases unmatched. This CDR3 has 13 residues. Here the CDR3 DNA reads TGCAGCGTCGGGGACAGGGACAACACTGAAGCTTTCTTT. This gives the protein CSVGDRDNTEAFF. Together with reference TRBV29-1 and TRBJ1-1, the CDR3 gives the full variable domain: SAVISQKPSRDICQRGTSLTIQCQVDSQVTMMFWYRQQPGQSLTLIATANQGSEATYESGFVIDKFPISRPNLTFSTLTVSNMSPEDSSIYLCSVGDRDNTEAFFGQGTRLTVV.

About this clonotype itself: Being one base from a much bigger clone, this may be a read error. The chain couples TRBV11-2 to TRBJ1-6; 7 positions agree with TRBD1. Germline V gene data show CDR1 as SGHAT and CDR2 as FQNNGV. The CDR3 consists of 15 residues. The CDR3: CACSLSTGVDSPLHF. The CDR3 DNA sequence: TGTGCCTGCAGCTTAAGCACAGGGGTTGATTCACCCCTCCACTTT.